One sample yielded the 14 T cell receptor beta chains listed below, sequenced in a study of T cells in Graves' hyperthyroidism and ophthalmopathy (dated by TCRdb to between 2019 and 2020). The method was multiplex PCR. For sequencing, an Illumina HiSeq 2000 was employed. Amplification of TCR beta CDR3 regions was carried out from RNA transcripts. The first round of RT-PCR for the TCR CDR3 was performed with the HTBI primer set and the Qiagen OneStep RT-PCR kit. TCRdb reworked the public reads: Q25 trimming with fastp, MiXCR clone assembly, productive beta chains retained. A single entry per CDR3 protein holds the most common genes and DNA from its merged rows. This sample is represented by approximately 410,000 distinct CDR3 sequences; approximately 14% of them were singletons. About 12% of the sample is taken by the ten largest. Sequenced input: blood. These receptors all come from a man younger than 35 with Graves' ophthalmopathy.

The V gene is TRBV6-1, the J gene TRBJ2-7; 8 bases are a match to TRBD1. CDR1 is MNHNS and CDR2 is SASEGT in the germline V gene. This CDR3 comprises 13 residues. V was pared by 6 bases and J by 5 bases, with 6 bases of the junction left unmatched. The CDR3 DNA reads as TGTGCCAGCAGCTCCGGACAGGGAGACGAGCAGTACTTC. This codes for CASSSGQGDEQYF.

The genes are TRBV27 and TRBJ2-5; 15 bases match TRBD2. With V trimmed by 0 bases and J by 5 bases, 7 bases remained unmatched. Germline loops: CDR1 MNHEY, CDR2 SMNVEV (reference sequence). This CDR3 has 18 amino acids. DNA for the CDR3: TGTGCCAGCAGTTTATCTCGGGGACTAGCGGGGGGCCCCGAGACCCAGTACTTC. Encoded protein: CASSLSRGLAGGPETQYF.

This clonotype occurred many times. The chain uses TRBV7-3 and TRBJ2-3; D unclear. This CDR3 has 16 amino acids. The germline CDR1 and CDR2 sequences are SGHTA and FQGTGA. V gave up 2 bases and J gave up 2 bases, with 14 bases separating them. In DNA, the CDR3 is TGTGCCAGCAGCTTATACGGCGCGCCCTTCACAGATACGCAGTATTTT. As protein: CASSLYGAPFTDTQYF.

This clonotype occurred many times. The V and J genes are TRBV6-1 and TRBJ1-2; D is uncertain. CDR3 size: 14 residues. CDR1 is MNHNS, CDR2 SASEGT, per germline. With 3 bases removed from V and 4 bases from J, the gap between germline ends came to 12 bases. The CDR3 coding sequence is TGTGCCAGCAGTGAGCGAAGCGGACCCTATGGCTACACCTTC. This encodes CASSERSGPYGYTF.

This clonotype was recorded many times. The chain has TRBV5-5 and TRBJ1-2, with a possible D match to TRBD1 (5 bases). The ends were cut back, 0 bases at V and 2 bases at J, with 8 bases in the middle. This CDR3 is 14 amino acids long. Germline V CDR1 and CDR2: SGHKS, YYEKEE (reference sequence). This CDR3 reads CASSLDRGNYGYTF. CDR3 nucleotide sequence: TGTGCCAGCAGCTTGGATCGGGGGAACTATGGCTACACCTTC.

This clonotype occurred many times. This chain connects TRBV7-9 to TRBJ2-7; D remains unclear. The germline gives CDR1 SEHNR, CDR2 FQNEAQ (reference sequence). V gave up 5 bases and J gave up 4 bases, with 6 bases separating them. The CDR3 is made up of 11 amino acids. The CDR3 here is CASSPVYEQYF. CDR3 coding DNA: TGTGCCAGCAGCCCCGTGTACGAGCAGTACTTC.

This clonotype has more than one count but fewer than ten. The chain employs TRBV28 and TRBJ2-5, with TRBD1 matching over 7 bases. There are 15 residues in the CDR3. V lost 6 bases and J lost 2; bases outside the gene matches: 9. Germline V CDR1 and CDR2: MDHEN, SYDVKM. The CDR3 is CASSYPGTVQETQYF. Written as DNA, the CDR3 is TGTGCCAGCAGCTACCCCGGGACAGTTCAAGAGACCCAGTACTTC.

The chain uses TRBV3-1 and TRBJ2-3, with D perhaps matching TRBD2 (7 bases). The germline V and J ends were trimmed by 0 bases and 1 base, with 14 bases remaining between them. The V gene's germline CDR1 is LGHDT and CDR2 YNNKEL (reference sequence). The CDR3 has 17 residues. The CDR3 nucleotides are TGTGCCAGCAGCCAAGATGTGAGGGGGGGCGGCACAGATACGCAGTATTTT. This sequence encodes CASSQDVRGGGTDTQYF.

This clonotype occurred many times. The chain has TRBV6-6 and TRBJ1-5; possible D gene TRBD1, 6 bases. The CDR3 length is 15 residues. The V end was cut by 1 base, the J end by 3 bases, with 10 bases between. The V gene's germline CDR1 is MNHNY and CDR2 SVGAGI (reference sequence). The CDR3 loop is CASSYFRGDNQPQHF. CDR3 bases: TGTGCCAGCAGTTACTTCAGGGGTGACAATCAGCCCCAGCATTTT.

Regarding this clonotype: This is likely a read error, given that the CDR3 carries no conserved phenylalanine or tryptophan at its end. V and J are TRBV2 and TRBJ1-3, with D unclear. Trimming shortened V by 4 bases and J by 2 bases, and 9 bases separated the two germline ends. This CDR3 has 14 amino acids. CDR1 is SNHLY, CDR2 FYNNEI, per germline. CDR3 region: CASSVKGAGNTIYI. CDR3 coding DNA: TGTGCCAGCAGTGTTAAGGGCGCTGGAAACACCATATATATT.

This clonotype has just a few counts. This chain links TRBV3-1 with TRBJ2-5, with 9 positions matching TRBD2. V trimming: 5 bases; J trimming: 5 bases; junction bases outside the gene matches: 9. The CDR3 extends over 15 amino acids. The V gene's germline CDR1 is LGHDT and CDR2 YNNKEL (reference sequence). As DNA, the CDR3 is TGTGCCAGCAGCAGGCGGGGGGGCGGAGGGGAGACCCAGTACTTC. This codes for CASSRRGGGGETQYF.

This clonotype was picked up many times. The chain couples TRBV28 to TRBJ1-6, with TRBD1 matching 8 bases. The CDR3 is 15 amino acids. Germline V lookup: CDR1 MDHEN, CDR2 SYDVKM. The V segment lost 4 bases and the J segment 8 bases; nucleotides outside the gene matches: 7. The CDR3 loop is CASSSGQGSDSPLHF. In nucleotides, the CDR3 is TGTGCCAGCAGTTCCGGACAGGGTAGTGATTCACCCCTCCACTTT.

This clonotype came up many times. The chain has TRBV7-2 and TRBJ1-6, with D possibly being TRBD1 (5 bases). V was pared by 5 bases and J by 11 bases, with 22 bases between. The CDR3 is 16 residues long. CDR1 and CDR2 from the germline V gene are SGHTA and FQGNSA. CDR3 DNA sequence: TGTGCCAGCAGCCTCCTGTTGTCGGTGCAGGGTCCACCCCTCCACTTT. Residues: CASSLLLSVQGPPLHF.

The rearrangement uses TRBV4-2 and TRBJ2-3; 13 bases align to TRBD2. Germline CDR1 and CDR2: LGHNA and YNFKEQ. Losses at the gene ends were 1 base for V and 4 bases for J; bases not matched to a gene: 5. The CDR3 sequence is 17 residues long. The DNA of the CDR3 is TGTGCCAGCAGCCAAGCGGTACTAGCGGGGGGGTCAGATACGCAGTATTTT. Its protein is CASSQAVLAGGSDTQYF.